These 25 T cell receptor beta chains originate from one sample sequenced in a study of T cell responses to AZD1222 COVID-19 vaccine. This table comes from immunoSEQ multiplex PCR, and its TCRdb copy is limited to in-frame clones, with some not included. The sample has nearly 110,000 clones, approximately 87% seen once; the top ten hold about 4.8%. This specimen consisted of peripheral blood, obtained on day 0 of AZD1222 vaccination. The receptors derive from an adult in good health.

The V gene is TRBV6-5, the J gene TRBJ2-3; tentatively, D is TRBD2 (8 bases). The CDR3 length is 15 residues. CDR1 MNHEY and CDR2 SVGAGI come from the germline V gene. Trimming removed 7 bases from V and 5 bases from J, with 19 bases in between. The CDR3 sequence is CASKGARAGEDTQYF. The CDR3 DNA reads TGTGCCAGCAAGGGGGCTAGAGCGGGAGAAGATACGCAGTATTTT.

This clone was seen once. The V call is TRBV6-1, the J call TRBJ2-6; the D gene is possibly TRBD2 (6 bases). Germline V gives CDR1 MNHNS, CDR2 SASEGT. The germline V and J ends were trimmed by 3 bases and 0 bases, with 9 bases remaining between them. The CDR3 consists of 16 residues. CDR3 DNA sequence: TGTGCCAGCAGTGAGGAGGGGAGCTCTGGGGCCAACGTCCTGACTTTC. Translation: CASSEEGSSGANVLTF.

The chain links TRBV4-3 to TRBJ2-3; D may be TRBD2 (8 bases). Germline lookup yields CDR1 LGHNA and CDR2 YSLEER. The ends were cut back, 4 bases at V and 1 base at J, with 15 bases in the middle. The CDR3 contains 16 residues. In nucleotides, the CDR3 is TGCGCCAGCAGCCGCTCGGGAGGGGGCCGCACAGATACGCAGTATTTT. Its protein product is CASSRSGGGRTDTQYF.

This clone was seen only once. The chain joins TRBV9 to TRBJ1-3; D perhaps matches TRBD1 (5 bases). V shed 3 bases and J shed 0 bases, with 16 bases lying between them. The CDR3 length is 17 residues. Germline CDR1 is SGDLS and CDR2 is YYNGEE. The DNA for the CDR3 is TGTGCCAGCAGCGAGCCCCCCAACAGGCTCTCTGGAAACACCATATATTTT. Translating it yields CASSEPPNRLSGNTIYF. Full variable domain (missing parts from reference TRBV9 and TRBJ1-3): DSGVTQTPKHLITATGQRVTLRCSPRSGDLSVYWYQQSLDQGLQFLIQYYNGEERAKGNILERFSAQQFPDLHSELNLSSLELGDSALYFCASSEPPNRLSGNTIYFGEGSWLTVV.

The J gene is TRBJ2-3, the V gene TRBV28; D is uncertain. Germline V gene lookup returns CDR1 MDHEN and CDR2 SYDVKM. This CDR3 comprises 12 residues. Trimming shortened V by 6 bases and J by 10 bases, and 14 bases separated the two germline ends. The CDR3 DNA sequence: TGTGCCAGCAGACCGTACCTCGGCTCGCAGTATTTT. This translates into CASRPYLGSQYF.

The V call is TRBV4-2, the J call TRBJ2-1, with D possibly TRBD2 on 6 matching bases. Trimming stripped 0 bases from V and 4 bases from J, with 13 bases between. The CDR3 is made up of 16 amino acids. The V gene's germline CDR1 is LGHNA and CDR2 YNFKEQ. The CDR3 reads CASSQEGDSRYNEQFF. CDR3 nucleotides: TGTGCCAGCAGCCAAGAGGGGGACTCCAGGTACAATGAGCAGTTCTTC.

The rearrangement uses TRBV4-2 and TRBJ1-5, with TRBD1 matching 9 bases. CDR1 and CDR2 from the germline V gene are LGHNA and YNFKEQ. The CDR3 consists of 16 residues. Trimming removed 0 bases from V and 7 bases from J; junction bases left unmatched: 7. The CDR3 reads CASSQEQGASRQPQHF. DNA of the CDR3: TGTGCCAGCAGCCAAGAACAGGGGGCCTCGAGGCAGCCCCAGCATTTT.

This chain uses TRBV5-1 with TRBJ2-1, with 10 positions matching TRBD2. Unmatched junction bases numbered 3, after V lost 0 bases and J lost 3 bases. This CDR3 is 16 amino acids long. Looked up from germline, CDR1 is SGHRS and CDR2 is YFSETQ. In DNA form, the CDR3 reads TGCGCCAGCAGCTTGGACGGGACTAGCGTCTACAATGAGCAGTTCTTC. Encoded protein: CASSLDGTSVYNEQFF.

The CDR3 nucleotides read TGTGCCAGCAGTCCTGGACAGTCCTACGAGCAGTACTTC. It specifies CASSPGQSYEQYF. The chain joins TRBV28 to TRBJ2-7, with a possible D match to TRBD1 (6 bases). Germline V lookup: CDR1 MDHEN, CDR2 SYDVKM. With 5 bases removed from V and 1 base from J, the gap between germline ends came to 9 bases. CDR3 size: 13 residues.

This chain links TRBV9 with TRBJ2-5, with 9 bases aligning to TRBD2. CDR1 is SGDLS, CDR2 YYNGEE, per germline. This CDR3 has 14 residues. V gave up 7 bases and J gave up 4 bases; unmatched junction bases: 8. The CDR3 sequence is CASGAGGPSETQYF. Written as DNA, the CDR3 is TGTGCCAGCGGTGCGGGAGGGCCCTCAGAGACCCAGTACTTC.

This sequence joins TRBV6-2 or TRBV6-3 and TRBJ1-6; D possibly corresponds to TRBD1 (5 bases). This CDR3 has 16 amino acids. The germline CDR1 and CDR2 sequences are MNHEY and SVGEGT. V was pared by 2 bases and J by 1 base, with 9 bases between. This CDR3 is CASSYDRSSYNSPLHF. CDR3 nucleotide sequence: TGTGCCAGCAGTTACGACAGAAGTTCCTATAATTCACCCCTCCACTTT.

V and J are TRBV5-1 and TRBJ2-5; perhaps TRBD2 as D (7 bases). The CDR3 totals 14 residues. Germline CDR1 SGHRS, CDR2 YFSETQ. V was pared by 5 bases and J by 1 base, with 12 bases between. The CDR3 nucleotides read TGCGCCAGCAGGGGGGCTAGCGGCCAAGAGACCCAGTACTTC. Protein: CASRGASGQETQYF.

This rearrangement joins TRBV30 to TRBJ1-3; D remains unclear. The CDR3 has 10 amino acids. Germline V gene lookup returns CDR1 GTSNPN and CDR2 SVGIG (reference sequence). The germline V and J ends were trimmed by 5 bases and 8 bases, with 7 bases remaining between them. CDR3 loop: CAWGGHTIYF. The DNA for the CDR3 is TGTGCCTGGGGAGGTCACACCATATATTTT.

The chain is built from TRBV11-1 and TRBJ2-5; TRBD1 is a possible D gene (6 bases). Trimming took off 2 bases at V and 2 bases at J, with 12 bases between the two ends. The CDR3 is 15 residues long. Germline-derived CDR1 and CDR2 are SGHAT and FQDESV (reference sequence). This CDR3 reads CASSLSTGRQETQYF. The CDR3 bases are TGTGCCAGCAGCTTATCAACAGGGAGACAAGAGACCCAGTACTTC.

The chain joins TRBV7-9 to TRBJ2-2, with 8 nucleotides matching TRBD2. Germline lookup yields CDR1 SEHNR and CDR2 FQNEAQ (reference sequence). This CDR3 comprises 16 residues. With V trimmed by 3 bases and J by 1 base, 4 bases remained unmatched. CDR3 amino acids: CASSFGGARNTGELFF. The CDR3 DNA reads as TGTGCCAGCAGCTTCGGGGGGGCTCGGAACACCGGGGAGCTGTTTTTT.

V usage is TRBV11-3 and J usage is TRBJ2-7; D is perhaps TRBD2 (5 bases). Trimming removed 5 bases at V and 6 bases at J, with 17 bases between. The germline gives CDR1 SGHNT, CDR2 YENEEA. The CDR3 consists of 14 residues. The CDR3 here is CASSPRGTTGEQYF. The CDR3 bases are TGTGCCAGCAGCCCCCGGGGTACTACGGGCGAGCAGTACTTC. The full variable domain, rest sourced from reference TRBV11-3 and TRBJ2-7, is EAGVVQSPRYKIIEKKQPVAFWCNPISGHNTLYWYLQNLGQGPELLIRYENEEAVDDSQLPKDRFSAERLKGVDSTLKIQPAELGDSAVYLCASSPRGTTGEQYFGPGTRLTVT.

This chain joins TRBV4-1 and TRBJ2-1, with a possible D match to TRBD2 (5 bases). The CDR3 consists of 15 residues. The V and J ends lost 3 bases and 0 bases respectively, with 9 bases between them. Germline loops: CDR1 MGHRA, CDR2 YSYEKL. CDR3 DNA: TGCGCCAGCAGCCAGCGGGCAGACTCCTACAATGAGCAGTTCTTC. Its protein product is CASSQRADSYNEQFF.

The chain recombines TRBV3-1 (or the pseudogene TRBV3-2) with TRBJ2-3; D call uncertain. This CDR3 contains 14 residues. V lost 8 bases and J 3 bases, leaving 15 bases between the germline ends. Germline CDR1 LGHDT, CDR2 YNNKEL (reference sequence). CDR3: CASQVGPNTDTQYF. CDR3 coding DNA: TGTGCCAGCCAGGTCGGACCAAATACAGATACGCAGTATTTT.

The gene calls are TRBV18 and TRBJ1-5, with 12 bases fitting TRBD1. Trimming at V came to 2 bases and at J to 2 bases, leaving 10 bases not matched to a gene. Germline V gene sequence: CDR1 KGHSH, CDR2 LQKENI. CDR3 length: 19 amino acids. The CDR3 sequence: CASSPTSGQGAPGNQPQHF. The CDR3 DNA reads TGTGCCAGCTCACCAACCTCGGGACAGGGGGCACCAGGCAATCAGCCCCAGCATTTT.

The chain is built from TRBV12-5 and TRBJ2-3; perhaps TRBD1 as D (5 bases). This CDR3 has 14 amino acids. With 7 bases removed from V and 3 bases from J, the gap between germline ends came to 14 bases. CDR1 LGHNT and CDR2 FRNRAP come from the germline V gene. CDR3 sequence: CASARGSGTDTQYF. Here the CDR3 DNA reads TGTGCTAGTGCTAGGGGCTCGGGTACAGATACGCAGTATTTT.

The genes are TRBV10-3 and TRBJ2-5, with D perhaps matching TRBD2 (6 bases). CDR1 and CDR2 (germline): ENHRY, SYGVKD. V dropped 5 bases and J dropped 5 bases, with 18 bases sitting between them. The CDR3 sequence is 15 residues long. The CDR3 loop is CAISLGQGGWETQYF. In DNA, the CDR3 is TGTGCCATCAGTCTAGGTCAGGGAGGATGGGAGACCCAGTACTTC.

The chain is built from TRBV30 and TRBJ2-5; 7 bases match TRBD1. The germline V gene has CDR1 GTSNPN and CDR2 SVGIG (reference sequence). The CDR3 totals 13 residues. Trimming at V came to 5 bases and at J to 3 bases, leaving 6 bases not matched to a gene. The CDR3 DNA follows: TGTGCCTGGGGGGGACAGCTAGAAGAGACCCAGTACTTC. It encodes CAWGGQLEETQYF.

The rearrangement links TRBV2 to TRBJ2-1; 8 bases are a match to TRBD2. This CDR3 has 15 residues. After removal of 2 bases from V and 3 bases from J, the junction contained 3 bases not matched to a gene. Germline CDR1 SNHLY, CDR2 FYNNEI. The CDR3 region is CASSERREVYNEQFF. CDR3 sequence (DNA): TGTGCCAGCAGTGAAAGGCGGGAGGTCTACAATGAGCAGTTCTTC.

This clone occurred a few times. The chain uses TRBV14 and TRBJ1-3; the D gene is possibly TRBD1 (5 bases). The CDR3 has 13 amino acids. V lost 11 bases to trimming and J lost 10 bases, with 21 bases between them. Germline CDR1 is SGHDN and CDR2 is FVKESK. This CDR3 reads CASNGAGGGTIYF. As DNA, the CDR3 is TGTGCCTCGAATGGGGCAGGCGGAGGGACCATATATTTT.

This chain connects TRBV4-2 to TRBJ1-2; the D gene is possibly TRBD1 (5 bases). The CDR3 length is 13 residues. Germline values: CDR1 LGHNA, CDR2 YNFKEQ. Trimming stripped 8 bases from V and 5 bases from J, with 15 bases between. The CDR3 coding sequence is TGTGCCAGCCGAGACCACCGGGGGTATGGCTACACCTTC. Amino acid sequence: CASRDHRGYGYTF.